These T cell receptor beta chains were read from a single sample in a study of T cells in Graves' hyperthyroidism and ophthalmopathy. TCRdb re-called the multiplex PCR reads through MiXCR, storing one row per CDR3 protein. The table shows fewer than 700,000 distinct CDR3 sequences, with about a sixth occurring only once. The sequenced sample was blood. These receptors were obtained from a woman aged 25 to 45 with Graves' hyperthyroidism. CDR3s include the opening cysteine and the closing phenylalanine or tryptophan.

j_call	v_call	cdr3_aa
TRBJ2-3	TRBV5-1	CASSFRLASTDTQYF
TRBJ1-3	TRBV5-1	CASSLLPTEAGNTIYF
TRBJ1-5	TRBV18	CASSPGTGGQPQHF
TRBJ2-7	TRBV4-2	CASSQWTSSYEQYF
TRBJ1-2	TRBV29-1	CSVVDRVGGYTF
TRBJ2-1	TRBV9	CASSPSLGLAEQFF
TRBJ2-5	TRBV5-5	CASTTTGGVKTQYF
TRBJ2-7	TRBV28	CASSLRQDLYEQYF
TRBJ2-2	TRBV6-5	CASSFWTGANTEELFF
TRBJ2-7	TRBV20-1	CSGGLAGYEQYF
TRBJ1-4	TRBV28	CASSSRRTNEKLFF
TRBJ2-3	TRBV10-3	CAMRQGRDPTYTDTQYF
TRBJ2-7	TRBV7-9	CASSLSSANQGGQYF